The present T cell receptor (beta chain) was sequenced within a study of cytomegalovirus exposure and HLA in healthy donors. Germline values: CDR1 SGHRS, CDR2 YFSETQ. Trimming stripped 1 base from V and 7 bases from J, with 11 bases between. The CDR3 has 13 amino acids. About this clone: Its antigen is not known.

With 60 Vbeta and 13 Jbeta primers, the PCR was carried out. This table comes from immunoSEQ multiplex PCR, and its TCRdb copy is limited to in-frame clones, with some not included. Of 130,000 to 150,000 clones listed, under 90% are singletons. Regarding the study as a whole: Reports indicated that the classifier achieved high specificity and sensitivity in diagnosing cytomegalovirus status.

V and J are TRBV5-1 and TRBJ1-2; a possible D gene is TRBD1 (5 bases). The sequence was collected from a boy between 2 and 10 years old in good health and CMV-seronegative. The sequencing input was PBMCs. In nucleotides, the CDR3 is TGCGCCAGCAGCTTGTATGGGACTGGTGGCTACACCTTC. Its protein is CASSLYGTGGYTF.